This T cell receptor beta chain stems from a study of cytomegalovirus exposure and HLA in healthy donors (TCRdb year 2017). A note on the overall study: In an earlier analysis of roughly 590 of the donors, around 290 Gb of sequence data and 100 million or so unique TCR beta sequences from 180 million or so T cells were reported. The study combined high-throughput TCR immunosequencing, statistical association of individual TCRs with disease status, and machine learning to predict cytomegalovirus infection status. An early release covering over 500 HLA-typed donors comprised approximately 300 gigabases of sequencing data and some 79 million unique TCR sequences. The genetic ancestry cluster associated with self-reported Caucasian donors included 81% of the approximately 400 genotyped donors. The aim of the study was to test whether cataloging public T cell receptors could identify signatures of past pathogen exposure. In an earlier analysis of roughly 580 of the donors, high-throughput TCR beta sequencing was used to judge whether each TCR beta V gene segment behaved as functional or pseudogenic. In a later genetic analysis, genome-wide SNP genotypes for about 60% of the 666 donors were used, and that subset was treated as a discovery cohort. The study used immunosequencing to profile the T cell repertoires of 666 subjects and linked those repertoires to cytomegalovirus serostatus. All discovery cohort repertoires had been generated on a single sequencing platform. The later analysis used no new phenotypic data to find candidate immune exposures, relying instead on TCR beta sequences and their occurrence across donors. To study patterns of TCR occurrence, a later analysis re-analyzed previously published TCR beta repertoires from just over 650 donors and added high-resolution HLA genotyping. Four to six DR-DQ haplotypes were handled as single units for association and clustering, since linkage in the cohort was strong. Typing coverage varied by locus: roughly 620-640 donors for A, B, C, DRB1 and DQB1; roughly 510 for DQA1; more than 600 for DPA1; 400 to 480 for DPB1. Among around 400 genotyped donors of the cohort, an average of 235,054 unique TCR beta nucleotide sequences were sequenced per donor, roughly 20% of them non-productive. Alongside the repertoire data, information on donor age, sex, ethnicity and CMV serostatus was compiled. Along with the approximately 700-subject first cohort, a separate validation cohort of over a hundred different subjects was used. HLA typing covered class I and class II loci at four-digit resolution.

The cohort was made up of under 800 healthy bone marrow donors. At the time of sampling, every cohort member was nominally healthy, though immune exposures that went unrecorded were likely present. The donor was CMV seropositive and belonged to the group of a few hundred seropositive cohort members. Each donor provided a peripheral blood sample, and peripheral blood mononuclear cells were used for TCR beta sequencing. Genomic DNA extraction from the blood cell samples was performed with the Qiagen DNeasy Blood Extraction Kit. The library was made by the immunoSEQ multiplex PCR assay. The multiplex PCR relied on a mix of 60 forward primers for TCR Vbeta segments and 13 reverse primers for TCR Jbeta segments. The CDR3 region of rearranged TCR beta genes was amplified from genomic DNA by a multiplex PCR assay. The amplified TCR beta libraries were sequenced on the Illumina HiSeq System as 87-base-pair reads. The original methods were these. In a later analysis, 80 million or so unique TCR beta chains were counted across the roughly 610 repertoires, and roughly 10 million of these chains were shared by at least two donors. A nearest-neighbor algorithm error-corrected the raw reads and collapsed the reads into unique sequences, merging closely related sequences to remove PCR and sequencing errors. V, D and J gene segments were assigned by aligning CDR3 sequences to IMGT reference sequences. For a sequence to be retained, a match of at least six nucleotides to both a V gene segment and a J gene segment was required. A rearrangement was called productive if the CDR3 had no stop codons and remained in frame with V and J, and every other rearrangement was called non-productive. Following IMGT convention, CDR3 was defined as the stretch from the second conserved V-encoded cysteine up to the conserved J-encoded phenylalanine. Sequences without an unambiguous match to a single V gene segment were excluded from the earlier analysis of about 600 of the donors. In an earlier analysis of more than 500 of the donors, a V segment was called functional when productive rearrangements were above 56.7%, and segregating when the standard deviation between donors exceeded 5%. A statistical classification framework was built to diagnose cytomegalovirus status from the catalog of TCR beta chain sequences. A later analysis assigned V and J genes by comparing TCR nucleotide sequences with IMGT/GENE-DB human TR gene sequences. The TCRdist pipeline was used in a later analysis to assign CDR3 sequences and most-parsimonious VDJ recombination scenarios. A later analysis defined each TCR beta chain by its CDR3 amino acid sequence plus V-gene family, and excluded reads lacking a unique V-gene family. To address suspected cross-contamination and a sequencing artifact, a later analysis removed approximately 600 highly shared, low-generation-probability nucleotide sequences. In a later analysis, a clonal expansion index was calculated for each public chain from normalized within-repertoire ranks of inferred template counts. Generation probabilities in a later analysis came from a VDJ recombination model fitted to out-of-frame rearrangements, and those results were checked against IGoR. In a later analysis, TCR-TCR, TCR-HLA and TCR-CMV co-occurrence was scored with hypergeometric tests, and a repertoire-size bias correction was applied to TCR pairs. To estimate false discovery rates, a later analysis permuted the HLA or CMV assignments 20 times. In a later analysis, co-occurring TCRs were grouped using DBSCAN, with TCRdist sequence similarity added in when clustering inside HLA-allele-positive subsets. Repertoires with fewer than 30,000 or more than 120,000 public chains, plus five repertoires with anomalous nucleotide sharing, were excluded from co-occurrence clustering. TCRdb retrieved this table from immuneACCESS and kept in-frame rearrangements only. Not all clones are present; in checked studies, unresolved V genes account for under half, and no reason is known for the remainder. The D gene and trimming were derived from the DNA, and the V and J assignments and clone size from that table. The sample has 95,000 to 120,000 clones on record, around 77% of them singletons. Approximately 5% of the sample goes to the ten largest clones.

The V end gives up 4 bases and the J end 8 bases, leaving 12 bases in the junction not matched to a gene. CDR1 and CDR2 are read off the germline V gene as SGHRS and YFSETQ. The CDR3 holds 16 amino acids from the cysteine to the phenylalanine. Only CDR3 DNA remains: 48 bases, in frame from the first base. The research as a whole found: Strong co-occurrence of HLA alleles, especially DR and DQ, made assigning TCR associations to individual alleles difficult. In the study, some 180 TCR beta chains were listed as associated with cytomegalovirus. CMV serostatus was the only immune exposure information available for the cohort. In a later analysis, 16,951 TCR beta sequences were associated with specific HLA alleles at a false discovery rate of 0.05. A later analysis found that HLA-associated TCR beta chains were more clonally expanded and had lower generation probabilities than equally common non-associated chains. In both the original and validation cohorts, the classifier was reported to diagnose cytomegalovirus status with high specificity and sensitivity. Compared with the roughly 600-donor mean, donors in an Asian-associated ancestry cluster had fewer N-insertions in productive TCRs, according to a later genetic analysis. An association between a missense DCLRE1C variant and V-gene and J-gene trimming of TCR beta chains was found in a later genetic analysis and replicated in an independent cohort. Because counts were too low, 15 to 20 rarely observed V segments, including chromosome 9 orphons, were excluded from the earlier analysis of around 590 of the donors. Most CMV-associated TCR beta chains appeared to be HLA-restricted in a later analysis, and the HLA associations seemed to be driven largely by CMV exposure. A later analysis reported that several top co-occurrence clusters appeared linked to parvovirus B19, influenza, CMV and Epstein-Barr virus. Because HLA typing was unavailable for some donors at each locus, only the typed subset was used in association tests. Correlated functional status among segregating V segments might reflect linkage disequilibrium, but an unknown experimental factor could not be ruled out. A group of highly shared sequence variants was considered likely to be a technical artifact of the sequencing pipeline. In a later analysis, TCR association rates were found to vary across HLA loci, with the most associated TCRs seen for DRB1 alleles and the fewest for HLA-C alleles. A few of the identified cytomegalovirus-associated TCR beta chains were confirmed in vitro to be specific for cytomegalovirus antigens. In an earlier analysis of fewer than 750 of the donors, most TCR beta V segments were observed in productive rearrangements about 87% or about 30% of the time, broadly matching IMGT annotations. A further reported finding was that TCR beta sequences accurately predicted the HLA-A and HLA-B alleles for most subjects in the first cohort. Some IMGT-functional V segments, including TRBV6-2 and TRBV6-3, could not be distinguished by the 87-base-pair reads and were therefore excluded. This cohort had only TCR beta chains sequenced, and the lack of alpha or paired-chain data limited which features could be detected. The authors suggested that the approach could potentially be extended to other disease states and immunological phenotypes. Most TCR sequences were observed very rarely across donors, whereas some public TCRs were present in many individuals. Roughly uniform sequencing depth across donors was assumed in presence/absence analyses, although this assumption may not hold.

To note about this clone: No cognate antigen has been identified for it. No per-base quality is available; no much larger clone lies one base away.

The sample taken for sequencing was PBMCs. The sequence joins TRBV5-1 to TRBJ1-6; 7 nucleotides in the junction match TRBD1. The clonotype was recovered from a woman aged 25 to 39 in good health and CMV-seropositive. The CDR3 in this case is CASSHGGDSIDSPLHF. At the DNA level, the sequence is TGCGCCAGCAGCCACGGAGGGGACAGTATTGATTCACCCCTCCACTTT.